Following are 5 T cell receptor beta chains from one sample sequenced in a study of T-cell reconstitution after alpha-beta-depleted transplantation in children. During its preparation, the TCRbeta library received unique molecular identifiers. TCRdb called the PCR reads again in MiXCR, with one record for every CDR3 protein. The sample shows about 1,000,000 distinct CDR3 sequences, roughly 31% of them seen only once. The specimen was PBMCs, mostly from graft donor cells, collected 360 days after TCRalphabeta/CD19-depleted stem cell transplant. These receptors originate from a boy younger than two who had a stem cell transplant for SCID, so the T cells may come from the graft donor.

This clonotype was detected a few times. The chain carries TRBV18 and TRBJ2-7, with D tentatively TRBD1 (7 bases). Germline CDR1 KGHSH, CDR2 LQKENI. The CDR3 spans 13 residues. V lost 8 bases and J 0 bases, leaving 11 bases between the germline ends. CDR3 loop: CASQGGDSYEQYF. The CDR3, as DNA: TGTGCCAGCCAGGGGGGTGACTCCTACGAGCAGTACTTC.

The chain combines TRBV29-1 with TRBJ2-3, with 8 bases that match TRBD2. This CDR3 comprises 14 residues. In germline, CDR1 is SQVTM, CDR2 ANQGSEA. The V gene end was trimmed by 3 bases and the J gene end by 5 bases; junction bases not matched to a gene: 7. DNA of the CDR3: TGCAGCGTTGATCAGCGGGGGTTGATAGATACGCAGTATTTT. It yields the protein CSVDQRGLIDTQYF.

The rearrangement links TRBV6-6 to TRBJ2-1, with D unclear. V was cut by 6 bases and J by 8 bases, with 14 bases left in between. The CDR3 is 13 amino acids. CDR1 and CDR2 from the germline V gene are MNHNY and SVGAGI (reference sequence). CDR3 nucleotides: TGTGCCAGCAGCCGCCGGCCCGCGGATGAGCAGTTCTTC. Amino acid sequence: CASSRRPADEQFF.

This clonotype showed up just a few times. The genes are TRBV6-5 and TRBJ1-5; 7 positions match TRBD1. J was trimmed by 7 bases and V by 6 bases; bases with no gene match: 9. The CDR3 has 14 amino acids. CDR1 and CDR2 from the germline V gene are MNHEY and SVGAGI. The CDR3 protein is CASSYQGVGQPQHF. Written as DNA, the CDR3 is TGTGCCAGCAGCTACCAGGGGGTGGGACAGCCCCAGCATTTT.

V gene TRBV7-3 combines with J gene TRBJ2-3; tentatively, D is TRBD2 (5 bases). Per germline, CDR1 SGHTA and CDR2 FQGTGA. This CDR3 spans 14 amino acids. Trimming took 3 bases from V and 4 from J, leaving 11 bases between them. The CDR3 spells CASSFAGISDTQYF. CDR3 coding DNA: TGTGCCAGCAGCTTTGCCGGGATCTCAGATACGCAGTATTTT.